The rows below give T cell receptor beta chains drawn from one sample of a study of radiotherapy plus CTLA-4 blockade in lung cancer. Using immunoSEQ multiplex PCR, the repertoire was profiled, and TCRdb retains in-frame clones only, with some absent. Of under 55,000 clones in the sample, 65% to 85% were seen once. The specimen was peripheral blood, collected from a patient treated with radiotherapy plus ipilimumab. Every receptor here comes from a human donor with non-small cell lung cancer who had a partial response to radiotherapy plus ipilimumab. The CDR3 runs from the conserved cysteine through the conserved F or W. The order of the fields is V gene, D gene, CDR3 length, clone size, J gene, CDR3 protein. The D gene is left open where the match is weak. Clone size appears in some rows only: once, few, many, or a class for an expanded clone.

TRBV30	NA	16	NA	TRBJ1-1	CAWSTPRGGANTEAFF
TRBV4-1	TRBD1	16	few	TRBJ2-7	CASSQDRQGSLYEQYF
TRBV11-2	TRBD2	16	NA	TRBJ2-2	CASSFPTSGGPGELFF
TRBV6-6	NA	13	few	TRBJ1-2	CASCTGGADGYTF
TRBV4-3	TRBD1	15	NA	TRBJ1-1	CASSLLGQGGTEAFF
TRBV7-6	TRBD1	18	NA	TRBJ2-7	CASSLDGSRPGGIYEQYF
TRBV11-2	TRBD1	18	NA	TRBJ1-6	CASSLTGPTGGHNSPLHF
TRBV6-1	NA	14	NA	TRBJ2-2	CASRGHTITGELFF
TRBV6-6	NA	11	once	TRBJ2-7	CASRRENEQYF
TRBV2	NA	17	NA	TRBJ2-2	CASSESPGTRNTGELFF
TRBV12-5	TRBD2	15	NA	TRBJ2-1	CASGLGLAGYNEQFF
TRBV7-2	TRBD1	14	NA	TRBJ1-1	CASSFVGQVSEAFF
TRBV7-2	TRBD2	18	once	TRBJ2-2	CASSLVGTSGGASGELFF
TRBV20-1	NA	10	NA	TRBJ2-5	CSASQETQYF
TRBV9	NA	17	few	TRBJ1-1	CASSPRFGGYLNTEAFF
TRBV6-1	TRBD1	13	NA	TRBJ1-1	CASSTGDNTEAFF
TRBV6-6	NA	16	NA	TRBJ2-7	CASSYSAGRGTYEQYF
TRBV10-3	NA	14	NA	TRBJ1-1	CAISESQGGTEAFF
TRBV27	NA	16	NA	TRBJ1-5	CASSLSPRDSNQPQHF
TRBV6-5	NA	12	NA	TRBJ2-7	CASEGLSYEQYF
TRBV6-6	NA	14	NA	TRBJ1-6	CASTAGWGVSPLHF
TRBV4-2	TRBD1	15	NA	TRBJ2-7	CASSSPGTGSYEQYF
TRBV6-5	NA	15	NA	TRBJ2-1	CASSYRRQGGNEQFF
TRBV11-2	TRBD1	18	NA	TRBJ2-7	CASSSARQGEVRRGEQYF
TRBV27	NA	13	NA	TRBJ2-2	CASEDDITGELFF
TRBV5-4	TRBD2	15	NA	TRBJ2-3	CASSLTSGVTDTQYF
TRBV27	NA	13	NA	TRBJ2-7	CASSSRDHYEQYF
TRBV27	TRBD1	14	NA	TRBJ1-1	CASRPGQLNTEAFF
TRBV4-1	NA	15	NA	TRBJ2-3	CASSQVAPRTDTQYF
TRBV6-5	NA	15	NA	TRBJ2-7	CASSQILGRGGHQYF
TRBV19	TRBD2	17	NA	TRBJ2-1	CASSIKFGGGFYNEQFF
TRBV6-5	TRBD2	15	NA	TRBJ2-1	CASSRGAGDYNEQFF
TRBV9	NA	15	NA	TRBJ1-1	CASSATTALNTEAFF
TRBV19	NA	14	NA	TRBJ1-6	CASTGTPYNSPLHF
TRBV7-9	NA	12	NA	TRBJ1-1	CASSLVQGEAFF
TRBV5-5	NA	12	NA	TRBJ1-4	CASSLGREKLFF
TRBV27	TRBD2	12	NA	TRBJ2-1	CASTERGGEQFF
TRBV5-1	TRBD1	16	NA	TRBJ1-6	CASSLAGQGRGSPLHF
TRBV21-1	NA	15	NA	TRBJ1-2	CASRFGSPGGYGYTF
TRBV5-4	TRBD1	16	NA	TRBJ1-2	CASSSGWSGGMIGYTF
TRBV29-1	TRBD2	14	NA	TRBJ2-1	CSVEGGGAGNEQFF
TRBV6-5	TRBD1	15	NA	TRBJ2-2	CASSYQGTGAGELFF
TRBV6-1	NA	15	NA	TRBJ2-1	CASRDGLKHYNEQFF
TRBV6-5	NA	15	NA	TRBJ1-2	CASSYLGTRNYGYTF
TRBV11-2	NA	15	NA	TRBJ2-7	CASSRRGRGVYEQYF
TRBV5-1	TRBD2	15	NA	TRBJ2-3	CASRTSGGFTDTQYF
TRBV6-4	NA	15	NA	TRBJ2-1	CASSAGGGSYNEQFF
TRBV5-1	NA	13	NA	TRBJ1-6	CASSSRDNSPLHF
TRBV5-1	NA	16	NA	TRBJ2-3	CASSLSPGLGTDTQYF
TRBV5-6	TRBD1	14	NA	TRBJ1-1	CASSQGARNTEAFF